Below are 29 T cell receptor beta chains sequenced from a single sample in a study of shared clonotypes between healthy human individuals (TCRdb year 2020). Library method: the immunoSEQ multiplex PCR assay. Imported from immuneACCESS, the table was reduced by TCRdb to in-frame sequences with V and J called. These copies leave out some clones; in studies compared against another copy, an unresolved V gene accounts for under half, and the cause of the remainder is not known. The table for this sample lists 550,000 to 850,000 clones; roughly 70% of them were counted only once. The ten most abundant clones make up around 1.6% of the sample. What was sequenced was memory CD4+ T cells sorted from blood. The cell subset or site tag for this specimen amounts to: CD45RA-negative fraction. The receptors were gathered from a woman aged 25 to 39 in good health.

CDR3 DNA: TGTGCCAGCAGTCCACGCGGTGCGGGGAACACTGAAGCTTTCTTT. As protein: CASSPRGAGNTEAFF. The chain employs TRBV28 and TRBJ1-1; D gene uncertain. This CDR3 is built from 15 residues. V was pared by 5 bases and J by 1 base, with 14 bases between. CDR1 is MDHEN and CDR2 is SYDVKM in the germline V gene.

The chain joins TRBV29-1 to TRBJ2-1; D is undetermined. V was shortened by 4 bases and J by 8 bases, with 15 bases between the two germline ends. The CDR3 runs to 13 residues. Looked up from germline, CDR1 is SQVTM and CDR2 is ANQGSEA. CDR3 DNA: TGCAGCGTTGCCCCGGGCTATAGCCATGAGCAGTTCTTC. It yields the protein CSVAPGYSHEQFF.

The chain carries TRBV6-1 and TRBJ1-2; TRBD1 agrees at 9 bases. Germline values: CDR1 MNHNS, CDR2 SASEGT. The length of the CDR3 is 14 residues. V lost 6 bases, J lost 6 bases, and 8 bases stayed unmatched. CDR3 DNA sequence: TGTGCCAGCAGGGCGGGACAGGGAGTCGATGGCTACACCTTC. It encodes CASRAGQGVDGYTF.

This clone was found a few times. The chain employs TRBV6-1 and TRBJ2-7, with 9 bases lining up with TRBD2. CDR1 and CDR2 from the germline V gene are MNHNS and SASEGT. V was clipped by 6 bases and J by 3 bases; unmatched bases: 6. The CDR3 contains 14 residues. The CDR3: CASRGGLAFYEQYF. Here the CDR3 DNA reads TGTGCCAGCAGGGGCGGACTAGCGTTCTACGAGCAGTACTTC.

V gene TRBV6-4 combines with J gene TRBJ2-2; D is unclear. With 2 bases removed from V and 1 base from J, the gap between germline ends came to 2 bases. Germline values: CDR1 MRHNA, CDR2 SNTAGT. The CDR3 has 13 residues. CDR3 region: CASSDENTGELFF. The CDR3 DNA reads TGTGCCAGCAGTGACGAGAACACCGGGGAGCTGTTTTTT.

The chain has TRBV4-1 and TRBJ2-1; a possible D gene is TRBD1 (6 bases). The CDR3 consists of 16 residues. Between the trimmed V and J ends, which lost 4 bases and 1 base, there was a span of 14 bases. CDR1 is MGHRA, CDR2 YSYEKL, per germline. In DNA form, the CDR3 reads TGCGCCAGCAGCCCCATACAGGGTCCTTCCTACAATGAGCAGTTCTTC. Translated, it gives CASSPIQGPSYNEQFF.

This clone was counted a single time. The chain joins TRBV27 to TRBJ2-2; no definite D call. CDR3 size: 14 residues. CDR1 is MNHEY, CDR2 SMNVEV, per germline (reference sequence). Trimming removed 6 bases from V and 4 bases from J, with 12 bases in between. This chain's CDR3 is CASRSDISTGELFF. The CDR3 DNA sequence: TGTGCCAGCAGATCCGACATCTCCACCGGGGAGCTGTTTTTT.

The chain couples TRBV7-7 to TRBJ2-7; D ambiguous. V was shortened by 1 base and J by 3 bases, with 7 bases between the two germline ends. Germline V lookup: CDR1 SSHAT, CDR2 FNYEAQ (reference sequence). The CDR3 loop spans 13 amino acids. The CDR3 region is CASSLELGYEQYF. In DNA form, the CDR3 reads TGTGCCAGCAGCTTAGAGCTGGGCTACGAGCAGTACTTC.

Note on this clone: Other DNA sequences within the sample encode an identical CDR3. V usage is TRBV18 and J usage is TRBJ1-1; D gene unclear. The CDR3 is 13 residues long. The V gene's germline CDR1 is KGHSH and CDR2 LQKENI. With 3 bases removed from V and 3 bases from J, the gap between germline ends came to 8 bases. As DNA, the CDR3 is TGTGCCAGCTCACCGGGTGGTGACACTGAAGCTTTCTTT. Translating it yields CASSPGGDTEAFF.

DNA of the CDR3: TGTGCCAGCAAGTCATCGGCAGGGCCCAATCAGCCCCAGCATTTT. Its protein product is CASKSSAGPNQPQHF. The gene calls are TRBV6-1 and TRBJ1-5; D is possibly TRBD1 (5 bases). This CDR3 is 15 amino acids long. The V gene lost 7 bases and the J gene lost 3 bases, with 16 bases spanning the gap. Per the germline V gene, CDR1 is MNHNS and CDR2 is SASEGT.

The J gene is TRBJ2-1, the V gene TRBV29-1, with 8 positions matching TRBD1. In germline, CDR1 is SQVTM, CDR2 ANQGSEA. J gave up 4 bases and V 2 bases, and 1 base lay outside the gene matches. CDR3 size: 13 residues. The CDR3 reads CSVERDRYNEQFF. Written as DNA, the CDR3 is TGCAGCGTTGAAAGGGACAGGTACAATGAGCAGTTCTTC.

J is TRBJ2-1 and V is TRBV2; TRBD2 aligns across 8 bases. V lost 2 bases to trimming and J lost 4 bases; unmatched junction nucleotides: 4. Germline values: CDR1 SNHLY, CDR2 FYNNEI. This CDR3 comprises 15 residues. CDR3 DNA: TGTGCCAGCAGTGAACTGCTAGCGGGTTACAATGAGCAGTTCTTC. Its protein is CASSELLAGYNEQFF.

This chain joins TRBV4-1 and TRBJ1-1; 7 bases are shared with TRBD1. The CDR3 contains 14 residues. The germline CDR1 and CDR2 sequences are MGHRA and YSYEKL. Trimming at V came to 5 bases and at J to 1 base, leaving 4 bases not matched to a gene. The CDR3 loop reads CASSRDSQNTEAFF. CDR3 sequence (DNA): TGCGCCAGCAGCAGGGACAGTCAGAACACTGAAGCTTTCTTT.

This clone was counted only a few times. The chain combines TRBV6-6 with TRBJ2-1; D may be TRBD1 (6 bases). Germline CDR1 and CDR2: MNHNY and SVGAGI (reference sequence). The CDR3 is 12 residues long. V dropped 2 bases and J dropped 8 bases, with 7 bases sitting between them. In nucleotides, the CDR3 is TGTGCCAGCAGTTACAGGGGGTATGAGCAGTTCTTC. Amino acids: CASSYRGYEQFF.

Regarding this clone: This sample includes further DNA sequences coding for the same CDR3. The rearrangement uses TRBV5-4 and TRBJ2-1; possibly TRBD2 for D (6 bases). Trimming took off 0 bases at V and 4 bases at J, with 11 bases between the two ends. The CDR3 runs to 15 residues. CDR1 and CDR2 from the germline V gene are SGHNT and YYREEE (reference sequence). The CDR3 sequence: CASSLVSGAYNEQFF. The DNA for the CDR3 is TGTGCCAGCAGCTTGGTTAGCGGAGCTTACAATGAGCAGTTCTTC.

As to this clone: Distinct nucleotide sequences in the sample also encode this CDR3. This rearrangement joins TRBV7-2 to TRBJ1-5; D is undetermined. V lost 5 bases, J lost 5 bases, and 10 bases lay in between. CDR3 length: 13 residues. CDR1 SGHTA and CDR2 FQGNSA come from the germline V gene. The CDR3 DNA follows: TGTGCCAGCAGCCCGCAGAGGGATCAGCCCCAGCATTTT. It specifies CASSPQRDQPQHF.

This clone was seen at least ten times. The chain recombines TRBV4-1 with TRBJ2-3; D is unresolved. V lost 3 bases, J lost 1 base, and 11 bases lay in between. CDR1 and CDR2 (germline): MGHRA, YSYEKL. This CDR3 is built from 15 residues. The CDR3 DNA is TGCGCCAGCAGCCAGGCCGGGCCCCGCACAGATACGCAGTATTTT. It translates to CASSQAGPRTDTQYF.

The chain employs TRBV6-5 and TRBJ2-6; D is undetermined. This CDR3 comprises 13 residues. Germline CDR1 and CDR2: MNHEY and SVGAGI. V was pared by 7 bases and J by 0 bases, with 4 bases between. CDR3 amino acids: CASTSSGANVLTF. For the CDR3, the DNA is TGTGCCAGCACGAGCTCTGGGGCCAACGTCCTGACTTTC.

This clone was detected a few times. The gene calls are TRBV11-2 and TRBJ2-1; 10 bases match TRBD1. The CDR3 is made up of 18 amino acids. With V trimmed by 6 bases and J by 0 bases, 11 bases remained unmatched. From germline, CDR1 is SGHAT and CDR2 FQNNGV. The CDR3 DNA follows: TGTGCCAGCAGGGGGGGACAGGGGTCCCTCCTCTCCTACAATGAGCAGTTCTTC. Protein sequence: CASRGGQGSLLSYNEQFF. Based on the CDR3 plus reference TRBV11-2 and TRBJ2-1, the full variable domain is EAGVAQSPRYKIIEKRQSVAFWCNPISGHATLYWYQQILGQGPKLLIQFQNNGVVDDSQLPKDRFSAERLKGVDSTLKIQPAKLEDSAVYLCASRGGQGSLLSYNEQFFGPGTRLTVL.

This clone was detected only once. This sequence joins TRBV6-5 and TRBJ1-5; no definite D call. This CDR3 is 16 amino acids long. Per the germline V gene, CDR1 is MNHEY and CDR2 is SVGAGI. The ends were cut back, 1 base at V and 4 bases at J, with 14 bases in the middle. CDR3 in amino acids: CASSYLPRGKNQPQHF. Here the CDR3 DNA reads TGTGCCAGCAGTTACTTACCTCGGGGAAAAAATCAGCCCCAGCATTTT.

The chain has TRBV27 and TRBJ2-7, with 14 bases identical to TRBD2. V lost 5 bases and J lost 6; bases outside the gene matches: 12. The CDR3 spans 17 residues. Per the germline V gene, CDR1 is MNHEY and CDR2 is SMNVEV (reference sequence). Here the CDR3 DNA reads TGTGCCAGCAGTCCCCTGGGGACTAGCGGGAGTATGCGCGAGCAGTACTTC. Protein: CASSPLGTSGSMREQYF.

V and J are TRBV30 and TRBJ2-7; D uncertain. There are 13 residues in the CDR3. V shed 0 bases and J shed 1 base, with 7 bases lying between them. Germline V gene data show CDR1 as GTSNPN and CDR2 as SVGIG (reference sequence). CDR3 coding DNA: TGTGCCTGGAGTGTAGCGCCTTCCTACGAGCAGTACTTC. This translates into CAWSVAPSYEQYF.

V is TRBV29-1 and J is TRBJ2-5, with D possibly being TRBD1 or TRBD2 (5 bases each). Germline-derived CDR1 and CDR2 are SQVTM and ANQGSEA. The germline V and J ends were trimmed by 3 bases and 5 bases, with 16 bases remaining between them. CDR3 size: 14 residues. DNA of the CDR3: TGCAGCGTTGATCAGGGCCGAGGGCGGGAGACCCAGTACTTC. Translation gives CSVDQGRGRETQYF.

The chain uses TRBV15 and TRBJ1-3; 10 bases align to TRBD1. V dropped 2 bases and J dropped 8; count of bases not matched to a gene: 9. CDR1 is LNHNV and CDR2 is YYDKDF in the germline V gene (reference sequence). The CDR3 has 16 amino acids. DNA for the CDR3: TGTGCCACCAGCAGATTGGAGACAGGGGGCGAAGACACCATATATTTT. It translates to CATSRLETGGEDTIYF.

The V and J genes are TRBV23-1 and TRBJ1-2; TRBD1 matches 8 bases. TRBV23-1 is placed among ORFs of uncertain function. The CDR3 is 23 amino acids. Trimming cost V 4 bases and J 0 bases; bases outside gene matches: 28. Here the CDR3 reads CASSLRPELDRADLGEANYGYTF. The CDR3 DNA is TGCGCCAGCAGTCTCCGGCCTGAATTGGACAGGGCGGATTTGGGGGAAGCTAACTATGGCTACACCTTC.

This clone occurred once. The genes are TRBV10-2 and TRBJ2-3; D is possibly TRBD1 or TRBD2 (6 bases each). The ends were cut back, 6 bases at V and 6 bases at J, with 22 bases in the middle. The CDR3 is 16 residues long. Per the germline V gene, CDR1 is WSHSY and CDR2 is SAAADI. The CDR3 DNA sequence: TGCGCCAGCAGCCTTAGGGGGGACACAATGGGGGATACGCAGTATTTT. It is translated as CASSLRGDTMGDTQYF.

This clone was detected once. The chain joins TRBV11-2 to TRBJ1-1; D gene uncertain. Trimming stripped 2 bases from V and 0 bases from J, with 7 bases between. CDR3 length equals 14 residues. Germline V gene data show CDR1 as SGHAT and CDR2 as FQNNGV. CDR3 loop: CASSLNQMNTEAFF. CDR3 DNA sequence: TGTGCCAGCAGCTTAAATCAGATGAACACTGAAGCTTTCTTT. Full variable domain (rest looked up from reference TRBV11-2 and TRBJ1-1): EAGVAQSPRYKIIEKRQSVAFWCNPISGHATLYWYQQILGQGPKLLIQFQNNGVVDDSQLPKDRFSAERLKGVDSTLKIQPAKLEDSAVYLCASSLNQMNTEAFFGQGTRLTVV.

The V and J genes are TRBV5-6 and TRBJ2-7; no clear D. V was trimmed by 6 bases and J by 3 bases, leaving 10 bases between them. This CDR3 is 12 amino acids long. Germline CDR1 and CDR2: SGHDT and YYEEEE. CDR3 amino acids: CASKLQDYEQYF. CDR3 coding DNA: TGTGCCAGCAAGCTCCAGGACTACGAGCAGTACTTC.

CDR3 sequence (DNA): TGTGCCAGCTCGCCCCGACTCGGCGGCTACACCTTC. It specifies CASSPRLGGYTF. The chain has TRBV28 and TRBJ1-2; D remains ambiguous. The CDR3 runs 12 residues. Germline CDR1 is MDHEN and CDR2 is SYDVKM. V was clipped by 8 bases and J by 8 bases, with 15 bases between them.